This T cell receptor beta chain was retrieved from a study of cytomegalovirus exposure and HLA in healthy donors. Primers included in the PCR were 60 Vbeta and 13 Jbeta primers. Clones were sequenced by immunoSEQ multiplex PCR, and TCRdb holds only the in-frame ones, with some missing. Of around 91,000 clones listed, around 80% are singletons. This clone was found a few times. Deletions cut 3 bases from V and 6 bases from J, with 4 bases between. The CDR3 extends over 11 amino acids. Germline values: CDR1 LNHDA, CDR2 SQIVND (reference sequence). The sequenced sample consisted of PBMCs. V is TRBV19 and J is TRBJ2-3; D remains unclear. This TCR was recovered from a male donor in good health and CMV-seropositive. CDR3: CASSIMDTQYF. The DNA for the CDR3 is TGTGCCAGTAGTATCATGGATACGCAGTATTTT.